The sequence of this TCR beta chain was determined in a study of blood T cells in healthy people across ages. Together with a sample-barcoded 5' primer, a J-beta primer mix was included in a second PCR lasting about 6 to 11 cycles. Samples each returned at least 2.5 million CDR3-containing paired-end reads. MiXCR, applied by TCRdb to the 5' RACE reads, yields one record per CDR3 protein. The sample has just under 750,000 distinct CDR3 sequences; about a fifth are singletons. Each donor had ten milliliters of peripheral blood drawn. Germline lookup yields CDR1 KGHSH and CDR2 LQKENI. Trimming removed 0 bases at V and 2 bases at J, with 10 bases between. CDR3 length: 15 amino acids. This clonotype has only a few counts.

This receptor was identified in a man aged 65-85 years in good health. V and J are TRBV18 and TRBJ1-2; no clear D gene. Specimen: blood. The CDR3 bases are TGTGCCAGCTCACCACCGGGAGTCTCGAACTATGGCTACACCTTC. It encodes CASSPPGVSNYGYTF.